Shown below are 18 T cell receptor beta chains from a single sample sequenced in a study of T cell responses to AZD1222 COVID-19 vaccine. Here immunoSEQ multiplex PCR was the method, and the copy in TCRdb shows in-frame clones only, minus some. The data hold 95,000 to 150,000 clones, with around 90% observed a single time. Sequenced here: peripheral blood, sampled on day 0 of AZD1222 vaccination. Receptors originate from an adult in good health.

This clone was detected only once. The V and J genes are TRBV5-6 and TRBJ2-7; D might be TRBD1 (6 bases). The CDR3 spans 13 residues. V gave up 3 bases and J gave up 7 bases, with 14 bases separating them. Germline V gives CDR1 SGHDT, CDR2 YYEEEE. The CDR3 bases are TGTGCCAGCAGCTACCTAGGTACAGGGGAGCAGTACTTC. Residues: CASSYLGTGEQYF.

The V and J genes are TRBV12-3 or TRBV12-4 and TRBJ2-3; no definite D call. Trimming left V 4 bases short and J 4 bases short, with 3 bases between. This CDR3 is 11 amino acids long. The CDR3 region is CASSYADTQYF. The CDR3 bases are TGTGCCAGCAGTTACGCAGATACGCAGTATTTT.

The chain is built from TRBV14 and TRBJ2-1; possible D gene TRBD1, 5 bases. CDR1 is SGHDN, CDR2 FVKESK, per germline. The CDR3 runs 14 residues. Trimming removed 5 bases at V and 2 bases at J, with 10 bases between. The CDR3 spells CASSSTDPYNEQFF. The CDR3 region has the DNA TGTGCCAGCAGCTCGACAGATCCCTACAATGAGCAGTTCTTC.

This clone came up a few times. This chain uses TRBV2 with TRBJ2-7; 8 nucleotides agree with TRBD2. The trim removed 8 bases at V and 5 bases at J, leaving 20 bases unmatched. Germline CDR1 SNHLY, CDR2 FYNNEI. The CDR3 extends over 17 amino acids. In DNA form, the CDR3 reads TGTGCCAGCCACCCACTCCTACCGGGACTAGGAGGGCACGAGCAGTACTTC. Protein sequence: CASHPLLPGLGGHEQYF.

The DNA for the CDR3 is TGTGCCACCTCAATCTCCGTATACACCGGGGAGCTGTTTTTT. Protein product: CATSISVYTGELFF. The chain has TRBV24-1 and TRBJ2-2, with no clear D. The V gene's germline CDR1 is KGHDR and CDR2 SFDVKD. V was pared by 9 bases and J by 3 bases, with 13 bases between. This CDR3 contains 14 residues.

This chain connects TRBV7-3 to TRBJ2-3; 12 nucleotides agree with TRBD1. The J segment lost 3 bases and the V segment lost 8 bases, leaving 15 bases of the junction unmatched. CDR3 length: 18 amino acids. The germline gives CDR1 SGHTA, CDR2 FQGTGA. The CDR3 loop reads CASGFGTGGWDQTDTQYF. The CDR3 coding sequence is TGTGCCAGCGGTTTCGGGACAGGGGGCTGGGATCAGACAGATACGCAGTATTTT.

This chain joins TRBV7-2 and TRBJ2-7; D gene unclear. Germline V CDR1 and CDR2: SGHTA, FQGNSA. V lost 8 bases to trimming and J lost 0 bases, with 5 bases between them. The CDR3 runs to 11 residues. The CDR3 is CASRASYEQYF. CDR3 sequence (DNA): TGTGCCAGCCGGGCCTCCTACGAGCAGTACTTC.

The rearrangement joins TRBV7-2 to TRBJ1-3; D call uncertain. The CDR3 runs to 12 residues. The ends were cut back, 2 bases at V and 8 bases at J, with 7 bases in the middle. Germline assignment: CDR1 SGHTA and CDR2 FQGNSA. The DNA of the CDR3 is TGTGCCAGCAGCTTATTCGGCGACACCATATATTTT. As protein: CASSLFGDTIYF. Drawing the rest from reference TRBV7-2 and TRBJ1-3, the complete variable domain is GAGVSQSPSNKVTEKGKDVELRCDPISGHTALYWYRQSLGQGLEFLIYFQGNSAPDKSGLPSDRFSAERTGGSVSTLTIQRTQQEDSAVYLCASSLFGDTIYFGEGSWLTVV.

The rearrangement uses TRBV5-1 and TRBJ1-4; the D is unclear. Trimming pared 0 bases from V and 11 bases from J, leaving 11 bases between. The CDR3 has 13 amino acids. Germline values: CDR1 SGHRS, CDR2 YFSETQ. The CDR3 region is CASSLESWDKLFF. The DNA for the CDR3 is TGCGCCAGCAGCTTGGAGAGCTGGGATAAACTGTTTTTT.

V and J are TRBV4-1 and TRBJ1-2; D not certain. Germline V lookup: CDR1 MGHRA, CDR2 YSYEKL. Between the trimmed V and J ends, which lost 1 base and 0 bases, there was a span of 9 bases. This CDR3 comprises 15 residues. In nucleotides, the CDR3 is TGCGCCAGCAGCCAAGGAGACGGTACTAACTATGGCTACACCTTC. Its protein is CASSQGDGTNYGYTF.

In this sample, this clone turned up once. The chain recombines TRBV13 with TRBJ2-3, with D unresolved. The CDR3 loop spans 14 amino acids. Trimming took off 1 base at V and 0 bases at J, with 5 bases between the two ends. Germline CDR1 is PRHDT and CDR2 is FYEKMQ (reference sequence). The CDR3 sequence: CASSLEWSTDTQYF. Here the CDR3 DNA reads TGTGCCAGCAGCTTAGAATGGAGCACAGATACGCAGTATTTT.

The chain employs TRBV29-1 and TRBJ2-4; a possible D gene is TRBD1 (6 bases). Germline CDR1 is SQVTM and CDR2 is ANQGSEA. CDR3 length: 16 residues. V shed 2 bases and J shed 7 bases, with 21 bases lying between them. DNA for the CDR3: TGCAGCGTTGAATCAGGGGCCGGTTTCCTCTGGAACATTCAGTACTTC. Its translation: CSVESGAGFLWNIQYF.

V usage is TRBV19 and J usage is TRBJ2-5, with a tentative D call TRBD2 (5 bases). The germline V gene has CDR1 LNHDA and CDR2 SQIVND (reference sequence). The length of the CDR3 is 13 residues. V lost 1 base to trimming and J lost 2 bases, with 5 bases between them. This CDR3 reads CASSIGLQETQYF. For the CDR3, the DNA is TGTGCCAGTAGTATAGGACTACAAGAGACCCAGTACTTC.

V gene TRBV9 combines with J gene TRBJ2-7; 9 bases agree with TRBD1. The CDR3 is 15 amino acids. J gave up 2 bases and V 4 bases, and 7 bases lay outside the gene matches. The germline V gene has CDR1 SGDLS and CDR2 YYNGEE. Here the CDR3 DNA reads TGTGCCAGCAGCCCTGGGACAGGGATCCCCTACGAGCAGTACTTC. Translation: CASSPGTGIPYEQYF.

The chain recombines TRBV12-5 with TRBJ1-6; 7 bases are shared with TRBD1. The CDR3 spans 13 residues. The germline CDR1 and CDR2 sequences are LGHNT and FRNRAP. Trimming took 10 bases from V and 7 from J; bases not matched to a gene: 7. CDR3 protein: CATSLGQNSPLHF. CDR3 in DNA: TGTGCTACTTCCTTGGGACAGAATTCACCCCTCCACTTT.

The chain carries TRBV7-8 and TRBJ2-5; D may be TRBD1 or TRBD2 (5 bases each). Trimming left V 4 bases short and J 5 bases short, with 14 bases between. CDR1 is SGHVS and CDR2 is FQNEAQ in the germline V gene. This CDR3 has 14 amino acids. The CDR3: CASSSPRGGETQYF. CDR3 bases: TGTGCCAGCAGCTCACCTAGGGGCGGGGAGACCCAGTACTTC.

This clone was picked up a small number of times. The chain is built from TRBV11-2 and TRBJ2-7; no reliable D call. CDR3 length: 14 amino acids. The V end lost 4 bases, the J end lost 4 bases, and 14 bases lay between the germline ends. CDR1 SGHAT and CDR2 FQNNGV come from the germline V gene. The CDR3 sequence: CASSSHRTAYEQYF. The CDR3 region has the DNA TGTGCCAGCAGCTCGCACCGGACGGCATACGAGCAGTACTTC.

This chain joins TRBV7-2 and TRBJ2-7; D is unclear. Germline V gene sequence: CDR1 SGHTA, CDR2 FQGNSA. CDR3 length equals 12 residues. Trimming stripped 2 bases from V and 8 bases from J, with 10 bases between. CDR3 region: CASSLILGKQYF. As DNA, the CDR3 is TGTGCCAGCAGCTTAATTCTGGGCAAGCAGTACTTC.